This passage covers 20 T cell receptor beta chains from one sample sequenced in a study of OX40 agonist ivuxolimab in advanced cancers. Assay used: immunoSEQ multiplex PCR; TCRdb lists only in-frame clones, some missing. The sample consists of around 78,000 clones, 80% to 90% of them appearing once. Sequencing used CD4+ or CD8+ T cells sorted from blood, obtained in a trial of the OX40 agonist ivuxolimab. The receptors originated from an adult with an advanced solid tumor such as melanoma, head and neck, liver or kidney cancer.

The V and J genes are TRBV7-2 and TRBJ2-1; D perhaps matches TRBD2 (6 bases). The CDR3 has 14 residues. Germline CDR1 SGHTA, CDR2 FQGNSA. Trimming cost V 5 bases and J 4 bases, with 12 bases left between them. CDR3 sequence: CASSPGDPYNEQFF. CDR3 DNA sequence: TGTGCCAGCAGCCCGGGGGACCCTTACAATGAGCAGTTCTTC.

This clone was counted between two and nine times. The CDR3 region has the DNA TGTGCCAGCAGCGAGGGACAGAGCTCACCCCTCCACTTT. This encodes CASSEGQSSPLHF. The chain is built from TRBV7-6 and TRBJ1-6, with 7 bases matching TRBD1. The germline V gene encodes CDR1 SGHVS and CDR2 FNYEAQ. This CDR3 has 13 residues. The trim removed 5 bases at V and 10 bases at J, leaving 5 bases unmatched.

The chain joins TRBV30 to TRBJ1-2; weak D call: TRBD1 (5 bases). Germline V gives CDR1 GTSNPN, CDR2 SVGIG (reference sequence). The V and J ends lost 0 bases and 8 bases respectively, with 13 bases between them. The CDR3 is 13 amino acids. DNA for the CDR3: TGTGCCTGGAGTGTAAGCAGGGTCAGCGGCTACACCTTC. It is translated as CAWSVSRVSGYTF.

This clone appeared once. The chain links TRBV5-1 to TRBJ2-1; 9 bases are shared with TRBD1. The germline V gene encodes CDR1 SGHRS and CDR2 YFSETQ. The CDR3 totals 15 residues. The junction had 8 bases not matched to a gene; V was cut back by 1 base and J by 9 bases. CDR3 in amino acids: CASSLSGTGSGEQFF. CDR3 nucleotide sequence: TGCGCCAGCAGCTTGAGCGGGACAGGGTCGGGTGAGCAGTTCTTC.

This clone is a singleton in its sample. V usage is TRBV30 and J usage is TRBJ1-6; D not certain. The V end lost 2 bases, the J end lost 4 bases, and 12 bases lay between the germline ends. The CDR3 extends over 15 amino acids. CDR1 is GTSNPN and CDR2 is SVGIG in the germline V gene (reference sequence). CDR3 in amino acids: CAWSPRTDYNSPLHF. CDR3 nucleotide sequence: TGTGCCTGGAGTCCCCGGACGGATTATAATTCACCCCTCCACTTT.

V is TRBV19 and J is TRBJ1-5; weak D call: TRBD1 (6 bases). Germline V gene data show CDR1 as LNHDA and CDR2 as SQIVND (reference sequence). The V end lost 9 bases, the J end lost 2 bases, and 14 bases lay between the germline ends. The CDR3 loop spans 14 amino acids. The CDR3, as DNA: TGTGCCAGAATTGCAGGGGAGGGCAATCAGCCCCAGCATTTT. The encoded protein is CARIAGEGNQPQHF.

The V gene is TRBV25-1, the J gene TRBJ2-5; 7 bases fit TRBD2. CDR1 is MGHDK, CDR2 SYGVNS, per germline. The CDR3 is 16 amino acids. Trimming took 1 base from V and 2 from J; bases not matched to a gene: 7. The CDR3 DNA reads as TGTGCCAGCAGTGAATCTTGGCGGGGGAATCAAGAGACCCAGTACTTC. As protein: CASSESWRGNQETQYF.

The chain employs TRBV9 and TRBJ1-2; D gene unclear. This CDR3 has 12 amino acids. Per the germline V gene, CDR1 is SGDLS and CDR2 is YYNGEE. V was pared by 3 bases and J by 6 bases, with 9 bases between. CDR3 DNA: TGTGCCAGCAGCGACGAGGCGAATGGCTACACCTTC. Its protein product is CASSDEANGYTF.

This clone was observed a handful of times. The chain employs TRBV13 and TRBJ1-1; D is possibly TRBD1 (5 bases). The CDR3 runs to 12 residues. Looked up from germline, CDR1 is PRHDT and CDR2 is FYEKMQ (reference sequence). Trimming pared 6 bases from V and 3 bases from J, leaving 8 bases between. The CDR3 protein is CASSRRDTEAFF. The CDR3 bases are TGTGCCAGCAGTCGCAGGGACACTGAAGCTTTCTTT.

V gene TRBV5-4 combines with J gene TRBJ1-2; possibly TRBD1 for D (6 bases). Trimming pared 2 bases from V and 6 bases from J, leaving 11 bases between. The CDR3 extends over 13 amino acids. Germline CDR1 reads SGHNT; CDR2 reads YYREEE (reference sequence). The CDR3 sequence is CASSFGQFDGYTF. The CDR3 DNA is TGTGCCAGCAGCTTTGGACAGTTTGATGGCTACACCTTC.

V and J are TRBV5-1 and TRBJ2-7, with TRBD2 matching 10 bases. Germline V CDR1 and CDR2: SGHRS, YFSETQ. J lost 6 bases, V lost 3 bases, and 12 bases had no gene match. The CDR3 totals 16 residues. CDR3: CASSYYLAGAGGEQYF. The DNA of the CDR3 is TGCGCCAGCAGCTACTATCTAGCGGGAGCAGGAGGCGAGCAGTACTTC.

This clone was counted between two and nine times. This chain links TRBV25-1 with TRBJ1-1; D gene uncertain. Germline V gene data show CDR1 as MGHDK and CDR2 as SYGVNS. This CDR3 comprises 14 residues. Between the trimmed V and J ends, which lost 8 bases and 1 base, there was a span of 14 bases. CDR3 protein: CASLRAGSNTEAFF. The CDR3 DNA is TGTGCCAGCCTCCGCGCTGGGTCGAACACTGAAGCTTTCTTT.

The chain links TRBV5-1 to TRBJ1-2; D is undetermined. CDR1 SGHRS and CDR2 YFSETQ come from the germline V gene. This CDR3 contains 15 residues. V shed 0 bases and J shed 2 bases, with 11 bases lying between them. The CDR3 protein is CASSLAGRVNYGYTF. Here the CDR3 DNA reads TGCGCCAGCAGCTTGGCTGGGAGGGTAAACTATGGCTACACCTTC.

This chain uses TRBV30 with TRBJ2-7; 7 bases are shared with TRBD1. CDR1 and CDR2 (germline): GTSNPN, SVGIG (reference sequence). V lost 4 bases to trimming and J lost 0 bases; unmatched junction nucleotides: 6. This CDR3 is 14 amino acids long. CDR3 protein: CAWKMTGSSYEQYF. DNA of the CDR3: TGTGCCTGGAAAATGACAGGGAGCTCCTACGAGCAGTACTTC.

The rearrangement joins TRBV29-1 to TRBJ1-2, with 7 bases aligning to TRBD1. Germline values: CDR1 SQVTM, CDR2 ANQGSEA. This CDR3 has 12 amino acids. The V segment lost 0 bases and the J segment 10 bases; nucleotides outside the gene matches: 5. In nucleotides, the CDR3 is TGCAGCGTTGAAGAGGCGACAGGGCACTACACCTTC. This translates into CSVEEATGHYTF.

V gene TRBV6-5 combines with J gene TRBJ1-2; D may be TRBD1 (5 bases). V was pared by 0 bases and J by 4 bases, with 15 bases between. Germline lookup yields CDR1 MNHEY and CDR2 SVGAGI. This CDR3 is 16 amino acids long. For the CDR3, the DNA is TGTGCCAGCAGTTACTCAGAGGGGCAGGGAAGCTATGGCTACACCTTC. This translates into CASSYSEGQGSYGYTF.

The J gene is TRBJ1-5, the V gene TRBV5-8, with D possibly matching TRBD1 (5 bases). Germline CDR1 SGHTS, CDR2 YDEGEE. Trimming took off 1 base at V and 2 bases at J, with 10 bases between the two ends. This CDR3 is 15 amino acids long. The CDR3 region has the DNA TGTGCCAGCAGCTTGTGGCAGGGCGGCAATCAGCCCCAGCATTTT. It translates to CASSLWQGGNQPQHF.

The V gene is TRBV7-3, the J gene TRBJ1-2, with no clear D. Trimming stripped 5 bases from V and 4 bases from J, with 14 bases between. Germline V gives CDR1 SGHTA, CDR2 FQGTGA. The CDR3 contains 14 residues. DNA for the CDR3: TGTGCCAGCAGCCCCACCTCGGAATCCTATGGCTACACCTTC. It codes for CASSPTSESYGYTF.

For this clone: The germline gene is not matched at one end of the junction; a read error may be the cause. Here the CDR3 DNA reads TGTGCCAGCAGTTTAGGAACAGGGTGGTGGTACGAGCAGTACTTC. Translated: CASSLGTGWWYEQYF. This sequence joins TRBV7-9 and TRBJ2-5; D may be TRBD1 (6 bases). The DNA end favors TRBJ2-7, so the J call may be wrong. CDR1 and CDR2 (germline): SEHNR, FQNEAQ (reference sequence). This CDR3 spans 15 amino acids.

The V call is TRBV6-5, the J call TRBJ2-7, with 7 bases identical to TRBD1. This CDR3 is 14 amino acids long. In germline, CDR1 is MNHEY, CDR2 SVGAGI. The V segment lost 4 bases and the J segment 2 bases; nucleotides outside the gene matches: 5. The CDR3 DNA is TGTGCCAGCAGTTTCTCGACAGGGACCTACGAGCAGTACTTC. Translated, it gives CASSFSTGTYEQYF.